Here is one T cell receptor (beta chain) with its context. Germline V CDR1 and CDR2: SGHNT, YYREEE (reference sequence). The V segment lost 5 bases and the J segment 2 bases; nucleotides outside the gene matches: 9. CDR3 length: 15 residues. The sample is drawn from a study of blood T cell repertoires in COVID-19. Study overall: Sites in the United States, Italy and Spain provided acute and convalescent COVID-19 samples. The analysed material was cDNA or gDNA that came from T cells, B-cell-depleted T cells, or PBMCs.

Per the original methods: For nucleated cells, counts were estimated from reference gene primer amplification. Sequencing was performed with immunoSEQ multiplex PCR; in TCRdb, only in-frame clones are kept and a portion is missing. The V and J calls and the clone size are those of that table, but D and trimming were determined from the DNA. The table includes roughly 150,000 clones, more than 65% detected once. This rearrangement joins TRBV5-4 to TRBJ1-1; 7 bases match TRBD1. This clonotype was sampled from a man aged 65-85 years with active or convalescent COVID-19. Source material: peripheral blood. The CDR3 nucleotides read TGTGCCAGCAGGGATAAGGACAGGATTAACACTGAAGCTTTCTTT. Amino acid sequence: CASRDKDRINTEAFF.